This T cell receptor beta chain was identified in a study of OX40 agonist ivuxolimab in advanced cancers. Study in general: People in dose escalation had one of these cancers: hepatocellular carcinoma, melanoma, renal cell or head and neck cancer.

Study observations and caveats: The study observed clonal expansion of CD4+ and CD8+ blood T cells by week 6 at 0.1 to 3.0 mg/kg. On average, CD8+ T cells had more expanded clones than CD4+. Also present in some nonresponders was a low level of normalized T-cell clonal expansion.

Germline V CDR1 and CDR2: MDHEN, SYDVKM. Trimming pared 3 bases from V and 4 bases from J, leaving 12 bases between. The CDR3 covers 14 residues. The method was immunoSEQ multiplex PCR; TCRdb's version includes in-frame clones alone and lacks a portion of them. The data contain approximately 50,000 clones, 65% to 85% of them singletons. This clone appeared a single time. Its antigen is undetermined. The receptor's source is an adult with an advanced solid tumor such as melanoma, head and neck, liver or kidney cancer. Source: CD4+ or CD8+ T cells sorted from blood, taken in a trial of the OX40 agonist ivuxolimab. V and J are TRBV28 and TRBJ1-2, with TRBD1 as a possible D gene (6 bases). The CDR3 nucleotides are TGTGCCAGCAGTTTTATGGGGGCGAGCTATGGCTACACCTTC. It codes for CASSFMGASYGYTF.